This TCR beta chain derives from a study of metastatic and nonmetastatic thyroid tumors. Turning to the study itself: Comparative analysis of repertoires was undertaken across blood and tumor or nodule tissue obtained from malignant and benign thyroid patients.

The trim removed 5 bases at V and 7 bases at J, leaving 7 bases unmatched. The CDR3 has 14 residues. The germline CDR1 and CDR2 sequences are SGHRS and YFSETQ. Patients were all untreated before their thyroid surgery. Authors' data handling: What underpinned the distant-metastasis classifier for papillary thyroid cancer was the set of CDR3 differences across clinicopathological groups. TCRdb reprocessed the PCR reads via MiXCR. The V and J calls were determined by TCRdb, not by the authors. The sample holds roughly 65,000 clones, 13% to 15% seen once. This clone was detected only once. This receptor was obtained from a male donor with papillary thyroid cancer or a benign thyroid nodule (not recorded which). Some clones in this sample may be carry-over from other donors' samples. The V and J genes are TRBV5-1 and TRBJ2-3; TRBD2 matches 10 bases. Sequencing input: blood. DNA for the CDR3: TGCGCCAGCAGAACAGCGGGAGGGGAAAATACGCAGTATTTT. This sequence encodes CASRTAGGENTQYF.